Detailed here is one T cell receptor (beta chain). Sequenced by immunoSEQ multiplex PCR; TCRdb stores in-frame clones only, minus some. The repertoire holds approximately 44,000 clones, approximately 90% seen once, with 0.52% in the top ten. The data were obtained in a study of T cell changes during pregnancy in multiple sclerosis. Looked up from germline, CDR1 is SNHLY and CDR2 is FYNNEI. The CDR3 is 14 residues long. Trimming took off 3 bases at V and 3 bases at J, with 11 bases between the two ends. The input for sequencing was CD4+ T cells from peripheral blood mononuclear cells, taken in the third trimester of pregnancy. This sequence was found in a female donor with multiple sclerosis, enrolled in a pregnancy study. This rearrangement joins TRBV2 to TRBJ1-2, with a possible D match to TRBD1 (5 bases). CDR3 in amino acids: CASSDVGVDYGYTF. The CDR3 DNA sequence: TGTGCCAGCAGTGATGTAGGGGTGGACTATGGCTACACCTTC.